This T cell receptor beta chain is drawn from a study of T-cell memory formation after mild COVID-19. Study context: There were largely donor-specific TCR clusters.

TCRdb fed the 5' RACE reads into MiXCR, producing one record per CDR3 protein. The sample consists of about 340,000 distinct CDR3 sequences, around a fifth of them appearing once. This clonotype has just a few counts. The junction had 6 bases not matched to a gene; V was cut back by 7 bases and J by 2 bases. The CDR3 is made up of 15 amino acids. The rearrangement uses TRBV12-3 or TRBV12-4 and TRBJ2-1, with 9 bases fitting TRBD2. The sequenced sample was PBMCs or a T cell subset sorted from them (not recorded which). The sequence derives from an adult woman who had mild COVID-19 (a few samples of this study predate the infection). Cell type and time point are not known. CDR3: CASTLAGTAYNEQFF. The CDR3 bases are TGTGCCAGCACCCTAGCGGGGACTGCCTACAATGAGCAGTTCTTC.